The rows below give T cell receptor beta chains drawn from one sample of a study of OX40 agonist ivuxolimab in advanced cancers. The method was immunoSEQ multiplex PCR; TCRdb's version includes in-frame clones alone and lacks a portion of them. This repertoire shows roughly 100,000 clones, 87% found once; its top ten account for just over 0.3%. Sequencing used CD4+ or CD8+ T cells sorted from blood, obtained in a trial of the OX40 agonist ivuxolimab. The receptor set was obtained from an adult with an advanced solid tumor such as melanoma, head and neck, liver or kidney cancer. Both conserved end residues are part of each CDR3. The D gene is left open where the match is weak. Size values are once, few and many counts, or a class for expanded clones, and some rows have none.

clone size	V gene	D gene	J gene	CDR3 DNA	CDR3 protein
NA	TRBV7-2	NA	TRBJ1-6	TGTGCCAGCATTGGGAGCGGTGCCTATAATTCACCCCTCCACTTT	CASIGSGAYNSPLHF
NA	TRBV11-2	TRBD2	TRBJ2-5	TGTGCCAGCACCCCCACTCGCGGGGGGGGGCAAGAGACCCAGTACTTC	CASTPTRGGGQETQYF
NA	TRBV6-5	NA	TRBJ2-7	TGTGCCAGCAGTTACGCGTTCTCCGCAGCCTCCTACGAGCAGTACTTC	CASSYAFSAASYEQYF
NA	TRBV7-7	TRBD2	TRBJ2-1	TGTGCTAGCAGCCCGAGAACGGCGGGGGGGACGAATGAGCAGTTCTTC	CASSPRTAGGTNEQFF
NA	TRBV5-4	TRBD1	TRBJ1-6	TGTGCCAGCAGCTTGGGGGGACAGGGGGCGAAAAATTCACCCCTCCACTTT	CASSLGGQGAKNSPLHF
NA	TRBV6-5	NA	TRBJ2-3	TGTGCCAGCAGAAGTGGTTCAGATACGCAGTATTTT	CASRSGSDTQYF
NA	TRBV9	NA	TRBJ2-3	TGTGCCAGCAGCCCCATCCACACAGATACGCAGTATTTT	CASSPIHTDTQYF
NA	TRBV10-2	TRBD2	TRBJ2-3	TGCGCCAGCAGTTTCGCGAGCGGGGGGGCCACAGATACGCAGTATTTT	CASSFASGGATDTQYF
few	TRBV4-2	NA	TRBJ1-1	TGTGCCAGCAGCCAAGATATTGACACTGAAGCTTTCTTT	CASSQDIDTEAFF
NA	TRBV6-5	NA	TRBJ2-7	TGTGCCAGCAGTTACTCTACCTCCTACGAGCAGTACTTC	CASSYSTSYEQYF
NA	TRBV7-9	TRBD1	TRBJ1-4	TGTGCCAGCAGCGTGGGACAGTCGGCTAATGAAAAACTGTTTTTT	CASSVGQSANEKLFF
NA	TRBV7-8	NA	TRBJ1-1	TGTGCCAGCAGTCCCCGGAGGGACGGGAACGCGCGGGAGGCTTTCTTT	CASSPRRDGNAREAFF
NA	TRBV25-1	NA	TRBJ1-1	TGTGCCAGCAGTGAACGTAGGGGGGGCCCCAACACTGAAGCTTTCTTT	CASSERRGGPNTEAFF
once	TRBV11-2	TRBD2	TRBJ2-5	TGTGCCAGCAGCTTAGCGGGACTAGCGGGGGGGCCTCACCAAGAGACCCAGTACTTC	CASSLAGLAGGPHQETQYF
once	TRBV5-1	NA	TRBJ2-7	TGCGCCAGCAGCTCTCCAAGGACCTCCTACGAGCAGTACTTC	CASSSPRTSYEQYF
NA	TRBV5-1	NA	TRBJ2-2	TGCGCCAGCAGCTTGCGGGCCCAGGGCAGCACCGGGGAGCTGTTTTTT	CASSLRAQGSTGELFF
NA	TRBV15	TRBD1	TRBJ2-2	TGTGCCACCAGCAGAGATCGTCAGGGGGTCACCGGGGAGCTGTTTTTT	CATSRDRQGVTGELFF
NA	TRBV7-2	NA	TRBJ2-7	TGTGCCAGCAGCCCAGACCCCGCGGTACGGGAGCAGTACTTC	CASSPDPAVREQYF
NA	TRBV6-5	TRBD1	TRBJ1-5	TGTGCCAGCAATGCAGGGGGTAGCAATCAGCCCCAGCATTTT	CASNAGGSNQPQHF
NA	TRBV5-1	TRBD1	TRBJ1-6	TGCGCCAGCAGCTTCCAGGGACAGGGACAAAGGGGTAATTCACCCCTCCACTTT	CASSFQGQGQRGNSPLHF
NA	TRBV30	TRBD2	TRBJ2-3	TGTGCCTGGGCTAGCGGGGGGAGCACAGATACGCAGTATTTT	CAWASGGSTDTQYF
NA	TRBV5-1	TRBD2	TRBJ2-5	TGCGCCAGCACCCCTGGAGGGTGGGCTAGCGGGGGCCTACAAGAGACCCAGTACTTC	CASTPGGWASGGLQETQYF
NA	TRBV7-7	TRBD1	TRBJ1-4	TGTGCTAGCAGCGCGCCGGGACAGGAGATTAATGAAAAACTGTTTTTT	CASSAPGQEINEKLFF
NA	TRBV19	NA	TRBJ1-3	TGTGCCAGTAGTATCGGCCAGGGCTACTCTGGAAACACCATATATTTT	CASSIGQGYSGNTIYF
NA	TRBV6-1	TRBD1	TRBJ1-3	TGTGCCAGCATTTTAGACAGGGGCTCTGGAAACACCATATATTTT	CASILDRGSGNTIYF
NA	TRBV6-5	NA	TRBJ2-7	TGTGCCAGCAGTTACCGTCTCGGTTCCTACGAGCAGTACTTC	CASSYRLGSYEQYF
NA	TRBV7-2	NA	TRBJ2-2	TGTGCCAGCAGCTTAACGGTAGCCGGGGAGCTGTTTTTT	CASSLTVAGELFF
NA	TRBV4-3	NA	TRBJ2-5	TGCGCCAGCAGCCAAGTGACTCGGCAAGAGACCCAGTACTTC	CASSQVTRQETQYF
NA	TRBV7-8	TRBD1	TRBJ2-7	TGTGCCAGCAGCCTCCACAGGGGCTACGAGCAGTACTTC	CASSLHRGYEQYF
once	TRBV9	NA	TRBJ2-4	TGTGCCAGCAGCGTAGGGGGGGCTGGCAAAAACATTCAGTACTTC	CASSVGGAGKNIQYF
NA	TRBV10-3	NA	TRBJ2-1	TGTGCCATCAGTGAGTCGGAAATAGATGTTTCGCACAATGAGCAGTTCTTC	CAISESEIDVSHNEQFF
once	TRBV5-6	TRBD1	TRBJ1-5	TGTGCCAGCAGCTTGGCGGGACAGTCCAATCAGCCCCAGCATTTT	CASSLAGQSNQPQHF
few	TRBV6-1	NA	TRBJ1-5	TGTGCCAGCCAGGGCACGGAAAATCAGCCCCAGCATTTT	CASQGTENQPQHF
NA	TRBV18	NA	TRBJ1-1	TGTGCCAGCTCACCGGATCAGATGAACACTGAAGCTTTCTTT	CASSPDQMNTEAFF